The clone carrying this T cell receptor beta chain was counted many times. Antigen specificity is unknown. From germline, CDR1 is DFQATT and CDR2 SNEGSKA (reference sequence). This CDR3 has 16 residues. V lost 2 bases and J lost 5, with 19 bases in between. Semi-nested PCR with Nested Universal Primer A followed constant-region reverse priming of full-length variable regions. MiXCR was run by TCRdb on the 5' RACE reads, yielding one entry per CDR3 protein. Of some 32,000 distinct CDR3 sequences detected, approximately 25% appear once; the ten largest clones hold about 4.3%. Study-level results: The TCR gene usage of tumor memory CD4+ T cells clustered together with blood and lymph node memory CD4+ cells and with lymph node naive CD4+ cells.

The sample was memory CD4+ T cells sorted from blood. Indicated subset: memory CD4+ T cells, CD4+CD45RO+CD25-. The V call is TRBV20-1, the J call TRBJ2-1; D unclear. This sequence originates from a female donor with breast cancer. CDR3 DNA sequence: TGCAGTGCTAGACCCCCGGTTCTAACGGCCAACAATGAGCAGTTCTTC. This gives the protein CSARPPVLTANNEQFF.